This T cell receptor (beta chain) was documented in a study of blood T cell repertoires in COVID-19. V gave up 2 bases and J gave up 6 bases, with 17 bases separating them. Germline V gene data show CDR1 as SGHTA and CDR2 as FQGNSA. This CDR3 is built from 16 residues. Per the study methods: Estimates of nucleated cell counts were drawn from the amplification of reference gene primers. Using immunoSEQ multiplex PCR, the repertoire was profiled, and TCRdb retains in-frame clones only, with some absent. That table furnishes V, J and clone size, whereas the DNA furnished D and trimming. The sample carries 140,000 or so clones, just under 85% recorded once.

The chain employs TRBV7-2 and TRBJ2-1; tentatively, D is TRBD1 (5 bases). The origin of this receptor is an elderly woman with acute or convalescent COVID-19. Input material: peripheral blood. CDR3 DNA sequence: TGTGCCAGCAGCTTAAGGACACGGTTCATCGCCAATGAGCAGTTCTTC. It encodes CASSLRTRFIANEQFF.